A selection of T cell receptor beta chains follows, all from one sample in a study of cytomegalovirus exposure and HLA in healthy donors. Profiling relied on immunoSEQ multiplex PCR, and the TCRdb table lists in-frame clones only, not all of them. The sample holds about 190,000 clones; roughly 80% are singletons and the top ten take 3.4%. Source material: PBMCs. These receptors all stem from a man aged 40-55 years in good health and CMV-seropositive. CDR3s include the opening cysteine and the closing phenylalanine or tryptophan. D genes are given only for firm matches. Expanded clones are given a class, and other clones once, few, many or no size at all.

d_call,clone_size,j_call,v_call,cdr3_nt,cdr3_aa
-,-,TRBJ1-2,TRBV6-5,TGTGCCAGCAGAGACAACAGTAACTCCTATGGCTACACCTTC,CASRDNSNSYGYTF
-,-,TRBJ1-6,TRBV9,TGTGCCAGCAGCGTCCGAGGGTCTAGCTCCTATAATTCACCCCTCCACTTT,CASSVRGSSSYNSPLHF
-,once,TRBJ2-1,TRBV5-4,TGTGCCAGCAAACAGACGGTGGACAATGAGCAGTTCTTC,CASKQTVDNEQFF
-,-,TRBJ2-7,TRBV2,TGTGCCAGCAGTGATCTACCCGGTCCCTCCCCACCCTACGAGCAGTACTTC,CASSDLPGPSPPYEQYF
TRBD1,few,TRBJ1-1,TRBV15,TGTGCCATCAGTAAGGACAGGGAACATGAAGCTTTCTTT,CAISKDREHEAFF
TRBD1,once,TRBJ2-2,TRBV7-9,TGTGCCAGCAGCTTAGTCCCTCCGACAGGGGCGGCCGGGGAGCTGTTTTTT,CASSLVPPTGAAGELFF
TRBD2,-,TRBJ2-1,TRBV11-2,TGTGCCAGCAGCTTAGATTTAGCGGGAGTGGGCAATGAGCAGTTCTTC,CASSLDLAGVGNEQFF
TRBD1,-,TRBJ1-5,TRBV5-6,TGTGCCAGTCGTGTCCGGGACAGGGCGAGTACTAGCAATCAGCCCCAGCATTTT,CASRVRDRASTSNQPQHF
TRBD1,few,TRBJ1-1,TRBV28,TGTGCCAGCAGTTCTTGGACAGGGGACACTGAAGCTTTCTTT,CASSSWTGDTEAFF
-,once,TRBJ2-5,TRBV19,TGTGCCAGTAGTATGAGGGGGGGCGAGACCCAGTACTTC,CASSMRGGETQYF
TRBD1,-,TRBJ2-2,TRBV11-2,TGTGCCAGCAGCCCTCTATCGGACAGGCGCGCCGGGGAGCTGTTTTTT,CASSPLSDRRAGELFF
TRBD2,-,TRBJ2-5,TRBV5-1,TGCGCCAGCAGCTTGGAACCGGGGGGGCTTATTGGGACCCAGTACTTC,CASSLEPGGLIGTQYF
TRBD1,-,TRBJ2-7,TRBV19,TGTGCCAGAGATCCCGGGACAGGGGAATACGAGCAGTACTTC,CARDPGTGEYEQYF
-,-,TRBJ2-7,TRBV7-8,TGTGCCAGCAGCTTGGCCAGCGGCGAGCAGTACTTC,CASSLASGEQYF
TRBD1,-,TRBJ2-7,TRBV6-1,TGTGCCAGCAGTTCTCGGGACAGGGTGATTGAGCAGTACTTC,CASSSRDRVIEQYF
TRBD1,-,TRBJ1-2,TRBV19,TGTGCCAGTAGTTCGACGCCCGGGACAGGAAGGGGCTACACCTTC,CASSSTPGTGRGYTF
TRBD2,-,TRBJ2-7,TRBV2,TGTGCCAGCAAGATCACGGGACTAGCCTTTTACGAGCAGTACTTC,CASKITGLAFYEQYF
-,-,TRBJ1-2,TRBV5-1,TGCGCCAGCAGCTTGCCTTCTAACTATGGCTACACCTTC,CASSLPSNYGYTF
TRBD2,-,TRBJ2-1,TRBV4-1,TGCGCCAGCAGCCAAGGGGGAGGGGCCGTTCACAATGAGCAGTTCTTC,CASSQGGGAVHNEQFF
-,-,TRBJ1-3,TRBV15,TGTGCCACCAGCAGGTCAGGGGTCTCTGGAAACACCATATATTTT,CATSRSGVSGNTIYF
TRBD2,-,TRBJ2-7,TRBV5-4,TGTGCCAGCAGTATTCTAGCGGGGAAGGGGTCCTACGAGCAGTACTTC,CASSILAGKGSYEQYF
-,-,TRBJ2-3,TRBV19,TGTGCCAGTAACCCAGGAAGCACAGATACGCAGTATTTT,CASNPGSTDTQYF
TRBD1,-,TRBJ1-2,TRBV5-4,TGTGCCAGCAGCGGACCGGGACAGGGGGCCCTTAACTATGGCTACACCTTC,CASSGPGQGALNYGYTF
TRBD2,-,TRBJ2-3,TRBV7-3,TGTGCCAGCAGCCAGTTCCCTAGCGGAAACACAGATACGCAGTATTTT,CASSQFPSGNTDTQYF
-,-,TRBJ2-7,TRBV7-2,TGTGCCAGCAGCCTCACCGGAGGGGAGGCCTACGAGCAGTACTTC,CASSLTGGEAYEQYF
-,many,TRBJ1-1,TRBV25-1,TGTGCCAGCAGCCTAAGATCAGACTCTGAAGCTTTCTTT,CASSLRSDSEAFF
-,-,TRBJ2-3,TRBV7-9,TGTGCCAGCAGCTTAGAGCGAAGCACAGATACGCAGTATTTT,CASSLERSTDTQYF
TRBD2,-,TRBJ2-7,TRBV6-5,TGTGCCAGCAGCCGGCGGGGGGGCCAAGACGAGCAGTACTTC,CASSRRGGQDEQYF